This T cell receptor (beta chain) was recovered during a study of blood T cell repertoires in COVID-19. Cohort placement rested on clinical history that participants reported themselves. V dropped 5 bases and J dropped 4; count of bases not matched to a gene: 6. CDR1 is SGHAT, CDR2 FQNNGV, per germline. The CDR3 contains 15 residues. Here immunoSEQ multiplex PCR was the method, and the copy in TCRdb shows in-frame clones only, minus some. Seen here are 200,000 to 250,000 clones, 87% observed once, and the top ten hold 7% to 9%. Sequenced input: PBMCs or T cells enriched from blood (not recorded which). The gene calls are TRBV11-2 and TRBJ1-3, with 9 positions matching TRBD1. This TCR was sampled from a man aged 30 to 39 in a cohort exposed to, infected with or recovered from COVID-19 (not recorded which). In DNA, the CDR3 is TGTGCCAGCAGCAGAACAGGGGGCGCCGGAAACACCATATATTTT. Translation gives CASSRTGGAGNTIYF.